These 4 T cell receptor beta chains share one sample of origin, sequenced in a study of shared clonotypes between healthy human individuals. The assay was immunoSEQ multiplex PCR, and TCRdb's table has in-frame clones only and misses some. The sample gives approximately 640,000 clones, less than 80% of which show up once; around 1.8% is in the top ten. Sequencing used memory CD4+ T cells sorted from blood. Subset defined: CD45RA-negative fraction. Receptors were obtained from a woman in her 30s in good health.

The rearrangement uses TRBV4-1 and TRBJ2-4, with D maybe TRBD1 (6 bases). Germline CDR1 is MGHRA and CDR2 is YSYEKL. Trimming removed 3 bases from V and 5 bases from J, with 11 bases in between. The CDR3 totals 14 residues. The CDR3 spells CASSQTTGQNIQYF. In DNA, the CDR3 is TGCGCCAGCAGCCAGACGACAGGACAAAACATTCAGTACTTC.

This chain links TRBV4-1 with TRBJ2-7; TRBD2 matches at 7 bases. Germline CDR1 MGHRA, CDR2 YSYEKL. After removal of 1 base from V and 1 base from J, the junction contained 10 bases not matched to a gene. The CDR3 covers 17 residues. The CDR3 is CASSQGSTSVGSYEQYF. The DNA of the CDR3 is TGCGCCAGCAGCCAAGGGAGTACTAGCGTGGGATCCTACGAGCAGTACTTC.

The chain carries TRBV5-5 and TRBJ2-3, with a weak D call TRBD2 (5 bases). Germline loops: CDR1 SGHKS, CDR2 YYEKEE (reference sequence). The CDR3 contains 14 residues. V dropped 4 bases and J dropped 0 bases, with 9 bases sitting between them. The CDR3 is CASSLGVSTDTQYF. The CDR3 DNA reads TGTGCCAGCAGCCTCGGGGTGAGCACAGATACGCAGTATTTT. Combining the CDR3 with reference TRBV5-5 and TRBJ2-3 gives the whole variable domain DAGVTQSPTHLIKTRGQQVTLRCSPISGHKSVSWYQQVLGQGPQFIFQYYEKEERGRGNFPDRFSARQFPNYSSELNVNALLLGDSALYLCASSLGVSTDTQYFGPGTRLTVL.

This clone was seen only a few times. V usage is TRBV28 and J usage is TRBJ2-7; a possible D gene is TRBD2 (5 bases). Germline-derived CDR1 and CDR2 are MDHEN and SYDVKM. This CDR3 comprises 15 residues. Trimming cost V 3 bases and J 1 base, with 13 bases left between them. Here the CDR3 reads CASSFRGFSSYEQYF. The DNA for the CDR3 is TGTGCCAGCAGTTTCCGCGGGTTCTCATCCTACGAGCAGTACTTC.